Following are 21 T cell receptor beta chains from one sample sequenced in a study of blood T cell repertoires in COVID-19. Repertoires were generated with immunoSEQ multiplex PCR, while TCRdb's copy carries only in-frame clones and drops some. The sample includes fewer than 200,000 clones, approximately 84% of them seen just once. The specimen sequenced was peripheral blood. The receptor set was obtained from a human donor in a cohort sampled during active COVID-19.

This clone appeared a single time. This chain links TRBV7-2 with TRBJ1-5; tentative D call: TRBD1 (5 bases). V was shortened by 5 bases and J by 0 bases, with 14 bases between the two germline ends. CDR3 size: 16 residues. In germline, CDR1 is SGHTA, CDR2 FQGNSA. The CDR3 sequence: CASSPDSRYSNQPQHF. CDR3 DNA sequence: TGTGCCAGCAGCCCCGACAGTAGATATAGCAATCAGCCCCAGCATTTT.

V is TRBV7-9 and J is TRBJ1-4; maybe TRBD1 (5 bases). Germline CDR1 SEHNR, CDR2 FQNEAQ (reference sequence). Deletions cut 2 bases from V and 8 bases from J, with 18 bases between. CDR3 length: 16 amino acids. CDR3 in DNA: TGTGCCAGCAGCTTACCTCGTGAAGGGGATCGGGAAAAACTGTTTTTT. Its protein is CASSLPREGDREKLFF.

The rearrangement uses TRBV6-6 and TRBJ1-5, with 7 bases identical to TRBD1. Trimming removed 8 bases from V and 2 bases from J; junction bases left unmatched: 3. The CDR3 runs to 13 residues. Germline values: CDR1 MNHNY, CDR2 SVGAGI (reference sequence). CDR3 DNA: TGTGCCAGCGACAGGGACGGCAATCAGCCCCAGCATTTT. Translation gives CASDRDGNQPQHF.

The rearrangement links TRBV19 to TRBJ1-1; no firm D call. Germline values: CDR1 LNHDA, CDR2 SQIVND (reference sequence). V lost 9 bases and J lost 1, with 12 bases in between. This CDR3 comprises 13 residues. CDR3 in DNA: TGTGCCAGCCTAGACCCCTGGAACACTGAAGCTTTCTTT. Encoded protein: CASLDPWNTEAFF. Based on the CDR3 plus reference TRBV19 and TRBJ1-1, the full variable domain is DGGITQSPKYLFRKEGQNVTLSCEQNLNHDAMYWYRQDPGQGLRLIYYSQIVNDFQKGDIAEGYSVSREKKESFPLTVTSAQKNPTAFYLCASLDPWNTEAFFGQGTRLTVV.

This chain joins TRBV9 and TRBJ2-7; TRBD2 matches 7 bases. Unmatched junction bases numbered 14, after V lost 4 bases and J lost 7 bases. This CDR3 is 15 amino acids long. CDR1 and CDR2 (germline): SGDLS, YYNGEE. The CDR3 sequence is CASSFSAGDASEQYF. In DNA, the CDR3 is TGTGCCAGCAGCTTTAGCGCGGGGGACGCGTCGGAGCAGTACTTC.

The CDR3 sequence: CASRTILYGYTF. The CDR3 DNA is TGTGCCAGCAGAACTATCCTCTATGGCTACACCTTC. The rearrangement joins TRBV2 to TRBJ1-2; no clear D. CDR1 and CDR2 from the germline V gene are SNHLY and FYNNEI. Trimming took off 6 bases at V and 4 bases at J, with 9 bases between the two ends. The CDR3 loop spans 12 amino acids.

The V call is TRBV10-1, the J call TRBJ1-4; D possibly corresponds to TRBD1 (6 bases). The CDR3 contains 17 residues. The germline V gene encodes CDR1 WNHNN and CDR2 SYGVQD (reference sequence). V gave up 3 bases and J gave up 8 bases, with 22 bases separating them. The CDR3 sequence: CASSESSLETGDEKLFF. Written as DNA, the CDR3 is TGCGCCAGCAGTGAATCATCCTTGGAGACAGGAGACGAAAAACTGTTTTTT.

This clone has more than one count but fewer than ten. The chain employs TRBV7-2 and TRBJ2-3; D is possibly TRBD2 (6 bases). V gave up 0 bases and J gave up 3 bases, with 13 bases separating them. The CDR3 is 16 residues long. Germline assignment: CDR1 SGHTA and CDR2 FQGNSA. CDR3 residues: CASSLALTRGTDTQYF. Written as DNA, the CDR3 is TGTGCCAGCAGCTTAGCCCTGACTAGAGGGACAGATACGCAGTATTTT.

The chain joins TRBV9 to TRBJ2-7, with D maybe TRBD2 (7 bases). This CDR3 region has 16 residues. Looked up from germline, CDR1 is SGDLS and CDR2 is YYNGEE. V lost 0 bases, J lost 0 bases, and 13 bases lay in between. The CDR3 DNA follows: TGTGCCAGCAGCGTAGGCGGGGGCTCTAGCTCCTACGAGCAGTACTTC. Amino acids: CASSVGGGSSSYEQYF.

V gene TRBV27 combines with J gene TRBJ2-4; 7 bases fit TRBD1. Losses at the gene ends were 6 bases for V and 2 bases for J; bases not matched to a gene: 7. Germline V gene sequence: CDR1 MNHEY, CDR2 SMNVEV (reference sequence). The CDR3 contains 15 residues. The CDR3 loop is CASSLQGVSKNIQYF. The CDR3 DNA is TGTGCCAGCAGCCTCCAGGGGGTATCCAAAAACATTCAGTACTTC.

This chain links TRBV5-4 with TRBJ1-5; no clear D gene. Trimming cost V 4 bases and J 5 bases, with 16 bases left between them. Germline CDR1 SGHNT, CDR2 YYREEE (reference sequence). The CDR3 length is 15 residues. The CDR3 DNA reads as TGTGCCAGCAGCGCACTGACACGGTGGTATCAGCCCCAGCATTTT. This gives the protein CASSALTRWYQPQHF.

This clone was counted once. The CDR3 DNA follows: TGCGCCAGCAGCCTCCGGGGGACAGGGGGCTTGTGGCAAGAGACCCAGTACTTC. As protein: CASSLRGTGGLWQETQYF. The chain uses TRBV5-1 and TRBJ2-5, with 12 bases identical to TRBD1. This CDR3 spans 18 amino acids. V trimming: 4 bases; J trimming: 2 bases; junction bases outside the gene matches: 12. In germline, CDR1 is SGHRS, CDR2 YFSETQ.

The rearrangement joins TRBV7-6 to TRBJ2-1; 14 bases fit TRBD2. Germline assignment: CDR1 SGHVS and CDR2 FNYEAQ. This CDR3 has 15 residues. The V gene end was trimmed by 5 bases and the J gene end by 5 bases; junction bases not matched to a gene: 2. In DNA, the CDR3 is TGTGCCAGCAGCCAGACTAGCGGGGGGGACAATGAGCAGTTCTTC. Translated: CASSQTSGGDNEQFF.

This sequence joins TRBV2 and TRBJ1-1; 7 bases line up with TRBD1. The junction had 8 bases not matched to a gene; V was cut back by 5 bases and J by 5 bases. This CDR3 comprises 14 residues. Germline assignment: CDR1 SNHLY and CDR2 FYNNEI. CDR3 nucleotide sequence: TGTGCCAGCAGTCGGACAGTCAGGGGGACTGAAGCTTTCTTT. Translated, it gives CASSRTVRGTEAFF.

The DNA for the CDR3 is TGTGCCAGCAGCCTGACAGGGGGCGCGTACGAGCAGTACTTC. Translated, it gives CASSLTGGAYEQYF. The chain carries TRBV7-6 and TRBJ2-7, with 10 bases fitting TRBD1. J gave up 4 bases and V 5 bases, and 5 bases lay outside the gene matches. Germline CDR1 is SGHVS and CDR2 is FNYEAQ. CDR3 length: 14 amino acids. Combining the CDR3 with reference TRBV7-6 and TRBJ2-7 gives the whole variable domain GAGVSQSPRYKVTKRGQDVALRCDPISGHVSLYWYRQALGQGPEFLTYFNYEAQQDKSGLPNDRFSAERPEGSISTLTIQRTEQRDSAMYRCASSLTGGAYEQYFGPGTRLTVT.

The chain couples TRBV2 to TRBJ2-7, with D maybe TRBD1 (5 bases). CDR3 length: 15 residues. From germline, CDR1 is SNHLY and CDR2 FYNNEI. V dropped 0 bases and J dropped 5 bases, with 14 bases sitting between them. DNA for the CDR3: TGTGCCAGCAGTGAAGCGCTTCATAGGGGCGACGAGCAGTACTTC. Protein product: CASSEALHRGDEQYF.

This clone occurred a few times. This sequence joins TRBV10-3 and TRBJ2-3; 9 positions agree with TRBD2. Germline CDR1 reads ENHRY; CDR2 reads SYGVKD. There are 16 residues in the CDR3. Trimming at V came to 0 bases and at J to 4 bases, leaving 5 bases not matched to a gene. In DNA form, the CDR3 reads TGTGCCATCAGTGAGTCGGCGGGGGGGCAAGCAGATACGCAGTATTTT. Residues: CAISESAGGQADTQYF.

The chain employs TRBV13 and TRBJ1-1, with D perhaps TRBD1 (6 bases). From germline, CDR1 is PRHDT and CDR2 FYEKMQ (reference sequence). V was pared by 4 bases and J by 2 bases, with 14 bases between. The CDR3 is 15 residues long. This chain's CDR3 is CASSYTGSPNTEAFF. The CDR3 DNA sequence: TGTGCCAGCAGCTATACAGGGTCCCCTAACACTGAAGCTTTCTTT.

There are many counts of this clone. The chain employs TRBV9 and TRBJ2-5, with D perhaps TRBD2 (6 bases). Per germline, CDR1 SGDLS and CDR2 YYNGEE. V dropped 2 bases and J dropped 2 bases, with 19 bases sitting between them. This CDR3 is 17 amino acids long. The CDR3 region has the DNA TGTGCCAGCAGCGTCTCCCTCCGGGGGATAGAACAAGAGACCCAGTACTTC. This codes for CASSVSLRGIEQETQYF.

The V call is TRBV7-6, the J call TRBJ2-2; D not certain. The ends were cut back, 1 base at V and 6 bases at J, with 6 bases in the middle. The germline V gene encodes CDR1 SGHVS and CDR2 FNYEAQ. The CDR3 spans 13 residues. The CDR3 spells CASSLVVSGELFF. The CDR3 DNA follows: TGTGCCAGCAGCTTAGTAGTTTCCGGGGAGCTGTTTTTT. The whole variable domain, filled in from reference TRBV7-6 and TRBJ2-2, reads GAGVSQSPRYKVTKRGQDVALRCDPISGHVSLYWYRQALGQGPEFLTYFNYEAQQDKSGLPNDRFSAERPEGSISTLTIQRTEQRDSAMYRCASSLVVSGELFFGEGSRLTVL.

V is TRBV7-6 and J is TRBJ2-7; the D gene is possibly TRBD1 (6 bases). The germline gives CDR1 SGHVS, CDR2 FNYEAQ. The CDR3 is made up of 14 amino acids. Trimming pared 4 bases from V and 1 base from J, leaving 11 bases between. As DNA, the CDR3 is TGTGCCAGCAGCTCAGGGGACGGATCCTACGAGCAGTACTTC. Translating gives CASSSGDGSYEQYF.